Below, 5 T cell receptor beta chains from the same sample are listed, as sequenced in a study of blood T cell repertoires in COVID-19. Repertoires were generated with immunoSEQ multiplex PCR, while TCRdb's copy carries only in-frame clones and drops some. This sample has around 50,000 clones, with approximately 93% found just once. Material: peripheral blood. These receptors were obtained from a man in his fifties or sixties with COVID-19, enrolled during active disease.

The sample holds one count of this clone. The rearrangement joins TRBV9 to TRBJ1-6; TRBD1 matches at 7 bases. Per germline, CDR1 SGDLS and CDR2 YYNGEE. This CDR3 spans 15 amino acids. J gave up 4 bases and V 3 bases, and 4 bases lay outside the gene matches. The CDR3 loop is CASSGGDSYNSPLHF. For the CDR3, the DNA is TGTGCCAGCAGCGGAGGGGACAGTTATAATTCACCCCTCCACTTT.

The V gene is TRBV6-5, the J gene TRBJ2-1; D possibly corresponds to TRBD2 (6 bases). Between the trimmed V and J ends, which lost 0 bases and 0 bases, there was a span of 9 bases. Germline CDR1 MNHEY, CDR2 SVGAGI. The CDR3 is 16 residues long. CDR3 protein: CASSYSRAGSYNEQFF. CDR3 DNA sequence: TGTGCCAGCAGTTACTCGAGAGCGGGCTCCTACAATGAGCAGTTCTTC.

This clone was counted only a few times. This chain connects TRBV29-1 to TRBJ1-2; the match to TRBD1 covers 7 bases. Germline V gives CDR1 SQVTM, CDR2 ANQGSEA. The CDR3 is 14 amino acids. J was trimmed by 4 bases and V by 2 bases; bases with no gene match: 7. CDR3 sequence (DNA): TGCAGCGTTGAAAGCCAGGGGGTAACCTATGGCTACACCTTC. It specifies CSVESQGVTYGYTF.

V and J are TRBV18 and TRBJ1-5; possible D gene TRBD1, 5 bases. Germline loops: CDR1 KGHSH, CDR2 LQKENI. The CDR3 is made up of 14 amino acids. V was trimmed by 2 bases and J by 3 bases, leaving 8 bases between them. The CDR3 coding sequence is TGTGCCAGCTCACCAGGACACTTCAATCAGCCCCAGCATTTT. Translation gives CASSPGHFNQPQHF.

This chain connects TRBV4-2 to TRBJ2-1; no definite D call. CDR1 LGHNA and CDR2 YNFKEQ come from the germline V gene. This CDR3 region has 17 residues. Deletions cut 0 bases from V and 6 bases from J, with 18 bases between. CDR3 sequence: CASSQDSSSRVGNEQFF. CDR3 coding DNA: TGTGCCAGCAGCCAAGATAGCTCCTCCCGAGTTGGCAATGAGCAGTTCTTC.